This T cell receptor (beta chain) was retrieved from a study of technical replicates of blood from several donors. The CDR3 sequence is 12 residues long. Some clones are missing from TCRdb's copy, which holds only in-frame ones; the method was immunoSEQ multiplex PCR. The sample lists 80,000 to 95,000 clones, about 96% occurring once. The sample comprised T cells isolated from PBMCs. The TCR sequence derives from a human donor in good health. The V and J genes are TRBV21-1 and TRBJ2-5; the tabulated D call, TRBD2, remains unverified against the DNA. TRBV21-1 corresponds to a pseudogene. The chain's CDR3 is CASPNREGTQYF. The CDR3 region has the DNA TGTGCCAGCCCAAACAGGGAGGGGACCCAGTACTTC.